One sample yielded the 28 T cell receptor beta chains listed below, sequenced in a study of tumor-infiltrating lymphocytes in primary liver carcinoma. Unsorted whole blood yielded blood RNA, and germline DNA was extracted as well. The authors made TCR beta cDNA from around 500 ng total RNA with a constant-region primer. Modified slightly, ARM-PCR produced TCR beta libraries over three nested multiplex PCR rounds. A C-beta reverse primer was combined with TRBV1-TRBV30 forward primers in the first two PCR rounds, and each round had 10 cycles. Via MiXCR, TCRdb re-called the multiplex PCR reads, giving one row per CDR3 protein. This sample has almost 200,000 distinct CDR3 sequences; less than 65% occur once, and the top ten carry around 7.1%. Sequenced input: peripheral blood. All receptors derive from a woman aged 60-75 years with primary liver carcinoma and hepatitis B virus infection.

This chain joins TRBV30 and TRBJ2-1; D unresolved. From germline, CDR1 is GTSNPN and CDR2 SVGIG (reference sequence). There are 12 residues in the CDR3. The V end was cut by 2 bases, the J end by 7 bases, with 9 bases between. The CDR3 sequence is CAWSIGSNEQFF. CDR3 DNA sequence: TGTGCCTGGAGTATAGGATCAAATGAGCAGTTCTTC.

The chain combines TRBV6-1 with TRBJ2-1, with 8 bases fitting TRBD2. The CDR3 covers 16 residues. Germline CDR1 is MNHNS and CDR2 is SASEGT. J was trimmed by 5 bases and V by 10 bases; bases with no gene match: 16. The CDR3 sequence is CATTLGAETSDNEQFF. CDR3 sequence (DNA): TGTGCCACCACACTCGGGGCCGAGACTAGCGACAATGAGCAGTTCTTC.

V usage is TRBV12-3 or TRBV12-4 and J usage is TRBJ2-1; no firm D call. The CDR3 consists of 12 residues. V was shortened by 6 bases and J by 8 bases, with 11 bases between the two germline ends. CDR3: CASRGAVDEQFF. CDR3 coding DNA: TGTGCCAGCAGGGGCGCCGTGGATGAGCAGTTCTTC.

This clonotype came up once. A read error may explain this, as a much larger clone is one base away. The chain employs TRBV12-3 or TRBV12-4 and TRBJ2-3, with 7 positions matching TRBD2. V lost 10 bases to trimming and J lost 2 bases; unmatched junction nucleotides: 9. The CDR3 totals 14 residues. CDR3: CATIGREITDTQYF. The CDR3 DNA is TGTGCCACCATTGGGCGGGAGATCACAGATACGCAGTATTTT.

About this clonotype: At one end, the junction sequence differs from germline, possibly due to a read error. V gene TRBV12-3 or TRBV12-4 combines with J gene TRBJ1-6; D is possibly TRBD1 (6 bases). The CDR3 loop spans 15 amino acids. The CDR3 DNA follows: TGTGCCAGCAGTGGGGGCAGGACCTATAATTCACCCCTTCACTTT. The encoded protein is CASSGGRTYNSPLHF.

Concerning this clonotype itself: Sequence at one end of the junction differs from germline and may be a read error. The genes are TRBV6-2 or TRBV6-3 and TRBJ2-3; 10 bases are a match to TRBD1. There are 16 residues in the CDR3. Germline V gives CDR1 MNHEY, CDR2 SVGEGT. CDR3 residues: CVSSRPGQGNADTQYF. CDR3 DNA sequence: TGTGTCAGCAGTCGCCCGGGACAGGGGAACGCAGATACGCAGTATTTT.

This clonotype was seen at least ten times. The CDR3 here is CATKGFGLSYEQYF. DNA of the CDR3: TGTGCCACCAAGGGGTTTGGGCTTTCCTACGAGCAGTACTTC. The V gene is TRBV6-1, the J gene TRBJ2-7; possible D gene TRBD1, 5 bases. The CDR3 extends over 14 amino acids. Deletions cut 10 bases from V and 1 base from J, with 17 bases between. Germline V gene data show CDR1 as MNHNS and CDR2 as SASEGT.

To note about this clonotype: Since a much larger clone is just one base distant, this may be a read error. The chain recombines TRBV13 with TRBJ2-7; D remains unclear. CDR1 and CDR2 from the germline V gene are PRHDT and FYEKMQ (reference sequence). This CDR3 has 16 residues. CDR3 protein: CASSSPANPYSYGQYF. In DNA form, the CDR3 reads TGTGCCAGCAGCTCACCAGCCAATCCGTACTCCTACGGGCAGTACTTC.

In the case of this clonotype: The junction does not match germline at one end; this may be a read error. The chain couples TRBV11-2 to TRBJ2-7; 9 bases map to TRBD2. This CDR3 is built from 14 residues. Germline CDR1 and CDR2: SGHAT and FQNNGV. For the CDR3, the DNA is TGTGCCGGCAGCCCCGTCGGCGGGGGGGGCGAGCAGTACTTC. Translation: CAGSPVGGGGEQYF.

There are many counts of this clonotype. V is TRBV12-5 and J is TRBJ1-1; a possible D gene is TRBD1 (5 bases). This CDR3 is built from 14 residues. The germline CDR1 and CDR2 sequences are LGHNT and FRNRAP. V shed 5 bases and J shed 3 bases, with 13 bases lying between them. CDR3 residues: CASGRGGGDTEAFF. The CDR3 nucleotides read TGTGCTAGTGGTCGGGGCGGGGGGGACACTGAAGCTTTCTTT.

V and J are TRBV10-3 and TRBJ2-1; the match to TRBD2 covers 12 bases. The V gene end was trimmed by 5 bases and the J gene end by 6 bases; junction bases not matched to a gene: 5. The CDR3 is 15 residues long. Germline V gene lookup returns CDR1 ENHRY and CDR2 SYGVKD. As DNA, the CDR3 is TGTGCCATCAGTCAACTAGCGGGAGGATCCAATGAGCAGTTCTTC. It specifies CAISQLAGGSNEQFF.

This clonotype occurred a few times. The chain carries TRBV5-6 and TRBJ2-5, with 9 bases aligning to TRBD2. Germline V CDR1 and CDR2: SGHDT, YYEEEE. Trimming cost V 3 bases and J 1 base; bases outside gene matches: 7. The CDR3 extends over 16 amino acids. In DNA, the CDR3 is TGTGCCAGCAGCTGGGGGATACTAGCGGGCCAAGAGACCCAGTACTTC. It translates to CASSWGILAGQETQYF.

This clonotype was detected a few times. The junction departs from the called germline gene at one end, perhaps through a read error. The chain combines TRBV6-1 with TRBJ1-5; TRBD1 aligns across 9 bases. Germline loops: CDR1 MNHNS, CDR2 SASEGT. CDR3 length: 14 amino acids. CDR3: CVSMRTGGNQPQHF. The CDR3 region has the DNA TGTGTCAGCATGAGGACAGGGGGCAATCAGCCCCAGCATTTT.

This clonotype has just a few counts. A read error may explain this, as a much larger clone is one base away. The V and J genes are TRBV29-1 and TRBJ1-2; no definite D call. Trimming removed 7 bases at V and 4 bases at J, with 22 bases between. The CDR3 has 15 residues. CDR1 and CDR2 from the germline V gene are SQVTM and ANQGSEA. The CDR3 loop is CSADFPVPGGYGYTF. The CDR3 nucleotides read TGCAGCGCTGACTTTCCAGTCCCCGGAGGCTATGGCTACACCTTC.

In the case of this clonotype: One end of the junction does not line up with germline, which may come from a read error. The CDR3 nucleotides read TGTGCCTTGAGTCCCTCGGCGGATGCCTACAATGAGCAGTTCTTC. It specifies CALSPSADAYNEQFF. The chain employs TRBV30 and TRBJ2-1; D is ambiguous. The CDR3 covers 15 residues. Germline V gives CDR1 GTSNPN, CDR2 SVGIG (reference sequence).

The DNA of the CDR3 is TGTGCCAGCACCCACGTGCGAGGGGGAACTGAAGCTTTCTTT. Encoded protein: CASTHVRGGTEAFF. The chain carries TRBV12-3 or TRBV12-4 and TRBJ1-1, with D perhaps matching TRBD1 (6 bases). The V end was cut by 7 bases, the J end by 5 bases, with 17 bases between. This CDR3 is 14 amino acids long.

This clonotype was detected many times. The CDR3 loop is CASSLAGTPPNTGELFF. The CDR3 DNA reads TGTGCCAGCAGTTTAGCGGGGACCCCGCCGAACACCGGGGAGCTGTTTTTT. V is TRBV12-3 or TRBV12-4 and J is TRBJ2-2; D tentatively reads TRBD1 or TRBD2 (5 bases each). Trimming removed 0 bases at V and 0 bases at J, with 11 bases between. The CDR3 is 17 residues long.

Remarks on this clonotype: A read error may account for a junction end that differs from germline. The chain employs TRBV11-2 and TRBJ2-5, with 8 bases matching TRBD2. The CDR3 totals 15 residues. Germline V gene lookup returns CDR1 SGHAT and CDR2 FQNNGV. CDR3 sequence reads: CAISLEGGRTETQYF. The DNA of the CDR3 is TGTGCCATCAGCCTAGAGGGCGGGAGGACGGAGACCCAGTACTTC.

Comments on this clonotype: The junction does not match germline at one end; this may be a read error. The chain has TRBV6-5 and TRBJ2-3; the D gene could be TRBD1 or TRBD2 (5 bases each). The CDR3 is 14 amino acids. Germline V gene lookup returns CDR1 MNHEY and CDR2 SVGAGI. CDR3 sequence reads: CASTGSSSTGTQYF. In DNA, the CDR3 is TGTGCCAGCACTGGGAGTTCAAGCACAGGTACGCAGTATTTT.

Note on this clonotype: Possible read error: a much larger clone is one base away. The chain combines TRBV5-5 with TRBJ2-7; TRBD1 might be the D (6 bases). Germline CDR1 is SGHKS and CDR2 is YYEKEE (reference sequence). This CDR3 region has 12 residues. Trimming left V 6 bases short and J 6 bases short, with 13 bases between. The CDR3 protein is CASTLQGFEQYF. The CDR3 nucleotides read TGTGCCAGCACCTTACAGGGATTCGAGCAGTACTTC. The variable domain in full, completed from reference TRBV5-5 and TRBJ2-7, reads DAGVTQSPTHLIKTRGQQVTLRCSPISGHKSVSWYQQVLGQGPQFIFQYYEKEERGRGNFPDRFSARQFPNYSSELNVNALLLGDSALYLCASTLQGFEQYFGPGTRLTVT.

This clonotype was recorded once. The chain uses TRBV7-9 and TRBJ2-3, with D tentatively TRBD1 (8 bases). The ends were cut back, 3 bases at V and 1 base at J, with 20 bases in the middle. The CDR3 has 18 residues. Germline CDR1 and CDR2: SEHNR and FQNEAQ (reference sequence). The CDR3 nucleotides read TGTGCCAGCAGCTTCGGACAGGGAAGCGGGATGGGCACAGATACGCAGTATTTT. It codes for CASSFGQGSGMGTDTQYF. Combining the CDR3 with reference TRBV7-9 and TRBJ2-3 gives the whole variable domain DTGVSQNPRHKITKRGQNVTFRCDPISEHNRLYWYRQTLGQGPEFLTYFQNEAQLEKSRLLSDRFSAERPKGSFSTLEIQRTEQGDSAMYLCASSFGQGSGMGTDTQYFGPGTRLTVL.

The chain joins TRBV11-2 to TRBJ2-1; D gene ambiguous. CDR1 is SGHAT and CDR2 is FQNNGV in the germline V gene. The CDR3 runs 12 residues. Deletions cut 7 bases from V and 4 bases from J, with 8 bases between. CDR3 bases: TGTGCCAGCATCCGGACGTACAATGAGCAGTTCTTC. This encodes CASIRTYNEQFF.

The chain combines TRBV5-1 with TRBJ2-2; no definite D call. V was clipped by 0 bases and J by 4 bases, with 7 bases between them. In germline, CDR1 is SGHRS, CDR2 YFSETQ. The length of the CDR3 is 14 residues. CDR3 in amino acids: CASSLDVRTGELFF. The CDR3 nucleotides read TGCGCCAGCAGCTTGGACGTACGCACCGGGGAGCTGTTTTTT.

The table lists this clonotype with a few counts. The junction shows a germline mismatch at one end, possibly a read error. This sequence joins TRBV11-1 and TRBJ1-5, with TRBD1 as a possible D gene (6 bases). This CDR3 spans 14 amino acids. In germline, CDR1 is SGHAT, CDR2 FQDESV (reference sequence). CDR3 protein: CASSSGQGNQPQYF. The CDR3 DNA is TGTGCCAGCAGCTCGGGACAAGGGAACCAGCCCCAATATTTT.

The chain is built from TRBV6-5 and TRBJ2-1, with D possibly being TRBD2 (5 bases). Germline CDR1 and CDR2: MNHEY and SVGAGI. CDR3 length equals 17 residues. Trimming removed 0 bases from V and 0 bases from J, with 12 bases in between. The DNA of the CDR3 is TGTGCCAGCAGTTACTCGGCCTCCCGGGGCTCCTACAATGAGCAGTTCTTC. Translating gives CASSYSASRGSYNEQFF.

The chain recombines TRBV27 with TRBJ1-6, with D uncertain. Germline V gives CDR1 MNHEY, CDR2 SMNVEV (reference sequence). V lost 7 bases, J lost 7 bases, and 14 bases lay in between. This CDR3 is 14 amino acids long. The CDR3 protein is CASTRAPENSPLHF. The DNA for the CDR3 is TGTGCCAGCACCCGAGCGCCCGAGAATTCACCCCTCCACTTT.

Comment on this clonotype: A read error is possible here, since a much larger clone lies one base away. V is TRBV6-1 and J is TRBJ1-1, with D unclear. Per the germline V gene, CDR1 is MNHNS and CDR2 is SASEGT. V lost 6 bases and J 5 bases, leaving 13 bases between the germline ends. The CDR3 extends over 13 amino acids. CDR3 in DNA: TGTGCCAGCAGGGCCGGGTCCAAGACTGAAGCTTTCTTT. Residues: CASRAGSKTEAFF.

For this clonotype: The germline gene is not matched at one end of the junction; a read error may be the cause. The chain employs TRBV29-1 and TRBJ1-2; D is ambiguous. CDR3 size: 16 residues. Germline lookup yields CDR1 SQVTM and CDR2 ANQGSEA. The CDR3 region is CSVGREGSRENYGYTF. CDR3 DNA sequence: TGCAGCGTTGGAAGGGAGGGTTCGAGGGAAAACTATGGCTACACCTTT.